The present TCR beta chain was sequenced within a study of CD8+CD57+ T cells in acquired aplastic anemia. Study in general: The sorted CD4+ and CD8+ cells yielded an average around 3.4 ug of DNA. The average read count for CD4+ cells in healthy donors was 8.5 million to 12 million. Study findings and constraints: Between the patient and control groups, CD8+ Simpson's diversity did not differ significantly.

The template for TCR beta VDJ and CDR3 sequence profiling was genomic DNA. TCRdb re-analysed the reads in MiXCR, keeping a single row per CDR3 protein. The sample consists of 35,000 to 50,000 distinct CDR3 sequences, about 65% of them appearing once. Details on this clonotype: Its target is unknown.

Germline-derived CDR1 and CDR2 are KGHDR and SFDVKD. The CDR3 totals 17 residues. The ends lost 4 bases at V and 4 bases at J; junction bases unmatched: 12. This TCR was sampled from a human donor in good health, serving as a control. The chain uses TRBV24-1 and TRBJ2-5; 9 bases fit TRBD2. The specimen was sorted CD4+, CD8+, or CD8+CD57+ T cells (not recorded which) from PBMCs. This CDR3 reads CATSDHAGGRDGETQYF. Here the CDR3 DNA reads TGTGCCACCAGTGACCATGCGGGGGGGAGGGATGGAGAGACCCAGTACTTC.